This TCR beta chain was documented in a study of T cell responses to AZD1222 COVID-19 vaccine. Overall study findings and caveats: Spike-specific TCR breadth and depth went up after people got two AZD1222 doses.

In regard to this clone: What it binds is not known.

Measured with immunoSEQ multiplex PCR; TCRdb has only the in-frame clones, and not every one. The table has about 130,000 clones, 75% to 90% seen once. The specimen comprised peripheral blood, sampled on day 0 of AZD1222 vaccination. The TCR sequence derives from an adult in good health.

CDR3 bases: TGCGCCAGCAGCTTGGGACTCCCCGGGGGTGAAAAACTGTTTTTT. Translating gives CASSLGLPGGEKLFF. This sequence joins TRBV5-1 and TRBJ1-4; maybe TRBD1 (5 bases). The germline CDR1 and CDR2 sequences are SGHRS and YFSETQ. The CDR3 has 15 residues. V shed 0 bases and J shed 7 bases, with 13 bases lying between them. The full variable domain, its missing parts supplied by reference TRBV5-1 and TRBJ1-4, is KAGVTQTPRYLIKTRGQQVTLSCSPISGHRSVSWYQQTPGQGLQFLFEYFSETQRNKGNFPGRFSGRQFSNSRSEMNVSTLELGDSALYLCASSLGLPGGEKLFFGSGTQLSVL.